Presented here are 7 T cell receptor beta chains from one specimen sequenced in a study of blood T cell repertoires in COVID-19. This table comes from immunoSEQ multiplex PCR, and its TCRdb copy is limited to in-frame clones, with some not included. Among around 100,000 clones listed, 86% were seen once. Material for sequencing was peripheral blood. The receptors originated from an elderly man with acute or convalescent COVID-19.

The chain carries TRBV19 and TRBJ1-1; D not certain. Germline V gene data show CDR1 as LNHDA and CDR2 as SQIVND (reference sequence). The V gene lost 1 base and the J gene lost 0 bases, with 12 bases spanning the gap. This CDR3 has 16 amino acids. Here the CDR3 DNA reads TGTGCCAGTAGTATAGCTAGAGGGAACATGAACACTGAAGCTTTCTTT. Its protein is CASSIARGNMNTEAFF.

V is TRBV3-1 (or the pseudogene TRBV3-2) and J is TRBJ2-7; a possible D gene is TRBD1 (5 bases). In germline, CDR1 is LGHDT, CDR2 YNNKEL (reference sequence). Trimming took off 3 bases at V and 5 bases at J, with 11 bases between the two ends. This CDR3 is 13 amino acids long. DNA of the CDR3: TGTGCCAGCAGCCATGGCAGGGCTAACGAGCAGTACTTC. It encodes CASSHGRANEQYF.

In this sample, this clone turned up once. This chain uses TRBV5-1 with TRBJ2-2; a weak D match, TRBD1 (5 bases). Germline CDR1 reads SGHRS; CDR2 reads YFSETQ. The V and J ends lost 6 bases and 2 bases respectively, with 11 bases between them. The CDR3 extends over 14 amino acids. CDR3 region: CASKEQANTGELFF. CDR3 coding DNA: TGCGCCAGCAAAGAACAGGCCAACACCGGGGAGCTGTTTTTT.

The genes are TRBV3-1 (or the pseudogene TRBV3-2) and TRBJ1-2; perhaps TRBD1 as D (6 bases). V lost 0 bases, J lost 8 bases, and 16 bases lay in between. The CDR3 length is 15 residues. Germline V gives CDR1 LGHDT, CDR2 YNNKEL (reference sequence). The chain's CDR3 is CASSQDWSQGNGYTF. CDR3 sequence (DNA): TGTGCCAGCAGCCAAGATTGGTCACAGGGTAACGGCTACACCTTC.

The rearrangement links TRBV19 to TRBJ2-1; possibly TRBD1 for D (5 bases). Germline V lookup: CDR1 LNHDA, CDR2 SQIVND (reference sequence). The CDR3 runs 17 residues. V was clipped by 4 bases and J by 9 bases, with 25 bases between them. The DNA of the CDR3 is TGTGCCAGTAGTAAGGTTAGTGAGTCAGGGTATCTCGCTGAGCAGTTCTTC. Protein: CASSKVSESGYLAEQFF.

The rearrangement links TRBV20-1 to TRBJ1-1; D unresolved. Germline CDR1 reads DFQATT; CDR2 reads SNEGSKA (reference sequence). This CDR3 has 15 amino acids. Trimming left V 3 bases short and J 4 bases short, with 18 bases between. Here the CDR3 reads CSASGALRGSTEAFF. The CDR3 nucleotides are TGCAGTGCTAGTGGAGCCCTAAGAGGAAGCACTGAAGCTTTCTTT.

The V gene is TRBV7-9, the J gene TRBJ1-2; D possibly corresponds to TRBD1 (6 bases). This CDR3 region has 18 residues. V shed 5 bases and J shed 0 bases, with 22 bases lying between them. Germline values: CDR1 SEHNR, CDR2 FQNEAQ (reference sequence). The CDR3 sequence is CASSKARGAGGANYGYTF. Written as DNA, the CDR3 is TGTGCCAGCAGCAAGGCCCGGGGGGCGGGAGGAGCTAACTATGGCTACACCTTC.